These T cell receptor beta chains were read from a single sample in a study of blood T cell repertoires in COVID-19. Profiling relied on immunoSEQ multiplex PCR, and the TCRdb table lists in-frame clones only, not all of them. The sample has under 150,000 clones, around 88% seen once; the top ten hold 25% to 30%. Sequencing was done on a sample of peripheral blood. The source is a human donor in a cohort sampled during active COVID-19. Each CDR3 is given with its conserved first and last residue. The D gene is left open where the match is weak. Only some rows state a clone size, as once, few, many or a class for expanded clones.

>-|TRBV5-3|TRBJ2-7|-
CARSLAGISAVSYEQYF
TGTGCCAGAAGCCTGGCCGGGATCTCGGCGGTGTCCTACGAGCAGTACTTC
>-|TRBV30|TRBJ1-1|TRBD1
CAWCFTGGEAFF
TGTGCCTGGTGCTTTACAGGGGGTGAAGCTTTCTTT
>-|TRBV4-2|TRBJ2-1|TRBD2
CASSQDRWATSGGGEQFF
TGTGCCAGCAGCCAAGATCGATGGGCGACTAGCGGGGGGGGTGAGCAGTTCTTC
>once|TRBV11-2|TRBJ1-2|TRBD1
CASSLGSGGFYGYTF
TGTGCCAGCAGCTTAGGGTCAGGGGGCTTCTATGGCTACACCTTC
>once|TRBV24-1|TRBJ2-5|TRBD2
CATVGGRETQYF
TGTGCCACCGTCGGGGGGAGGGAGACCCAGTACTTC
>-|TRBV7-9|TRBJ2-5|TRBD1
CASSSWDSLQETQYF
TGTGCCAGCAGCTCCTGGGACAGCCTCCAAGAGACCCAGTACTTC
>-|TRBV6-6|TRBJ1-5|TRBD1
CASSRGTGDHMIRNQPQHF
TGTGCCAGCAGTCGCGGGACAGGGGACCACATGATCCGCAATCAGCCCCAGCATTTT
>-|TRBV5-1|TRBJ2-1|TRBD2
CASSLLARAPNEQFF
TGCGCCAGCAGCTTACTAGCGAGAGCCCCCAATGAGCAGTTCTTC
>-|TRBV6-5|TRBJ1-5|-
CATSAGAGNQPQHF
TGTGCCACCTCTGCGGGGGCCGGCAATCAGCCCCAGCATTTT
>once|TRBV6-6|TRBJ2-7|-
CASSFVGAYEQYF
TGTGCCAGCAGTTTTGTCGGGGCCTACGAGCAGTACTTC
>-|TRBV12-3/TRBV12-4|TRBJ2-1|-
CASSPAGDEQFF
TGTGCCAGCAGTCCCGCAGGGGATGAGCAGTTCTTC
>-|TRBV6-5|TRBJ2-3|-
CATSHGASTDTQYF
TGTGCCACCTCTCATGGGGCTAGCACAGATACGCAGTATTTT
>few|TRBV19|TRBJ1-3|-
CASSRLLRRSGNTIYF
TGTGCCAGTAGTAGACTTTTAAGACGCTCTGGAAACACCATATATTTT
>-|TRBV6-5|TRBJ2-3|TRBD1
CASSWGTGEVLTQYF
TGTGCCAGCAGTTGGGGGACAGGGGAGGTACTTACGCAGTATTTT
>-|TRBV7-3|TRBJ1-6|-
CASSLGDINSPLHF
TGTGCCAGCAGCTTAGGGGACATTAATTCACCCCTCCACTTT
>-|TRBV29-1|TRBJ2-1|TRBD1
CSVTAGQAYNEQFF
TGCAGCGTTACGGCGGGACAGGCCTACAATGAGCAGTTCTTC
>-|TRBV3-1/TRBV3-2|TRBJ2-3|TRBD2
CASSQRSGGDTQYF
TGTGCCAGCAGCCAGCGTAGCGGGGGGGATACGCAGTATTTT
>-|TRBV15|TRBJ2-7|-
CATSRGGGEQYF
TGTGCCACCAGCAGAGGGGGCGGCGAGCAGTACTTC
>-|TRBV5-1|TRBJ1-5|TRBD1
CASSPGQGVAPQHF
TGCGCCAGCAGCCCAGGACAGGGCGTAGCGCCCCAGCATTTT
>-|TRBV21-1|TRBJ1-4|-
CASSKAPRPYPTNEKLFF
TGTGCCAGCAGCAAAGCCCCCAGGCCATATCCAACTAATGAAAAACTGTTTTTT
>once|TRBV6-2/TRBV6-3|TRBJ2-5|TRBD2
CASSYGGEETQYF
TGTGCCAGCAGTTACGGGGGGGAAGAGACCCAGTACTTC
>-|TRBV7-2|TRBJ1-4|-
CASSLVGGINEKLFF
TGTGCCAGCAGCTTAGTGGGGGGGATTAATGAAAAACTGTTTTTT
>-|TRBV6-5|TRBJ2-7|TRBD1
CASSYYAGTGGYEQYF
TGTGCCAGCAGTTACTACGCCGGGACAGGGGGCTACGAGCAGTACTTC
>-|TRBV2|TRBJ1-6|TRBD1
CASSAPGTGNSPLHF
TGTGCCAGCAGTGCGCCCGGGACAGGGAATTCACCCCTCCACTTT
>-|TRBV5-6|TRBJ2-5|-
CASSPVNSRGETQYF
TGTGCCAGCAGCCCGGTTAACTCTCGGGGAGAGACCCAGTACTTC
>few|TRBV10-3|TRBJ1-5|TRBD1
CAIGTGTGNQPQHF
TGTGCCATCGGAACCGGGACAGGGAATCAGCCCCAGCATTTT
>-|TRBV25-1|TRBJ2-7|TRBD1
CASRTGTGPYEQYF
TGTGCCAGCAGGACCGGGACAGGTCCCTACGAGCAGTACTTC
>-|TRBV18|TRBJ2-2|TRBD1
CASSPRSRGINTGELFF
TGTGCCAGCTCACCAAGGAGCAGGGGGATTAACACCGGGGAGCTGTTTTTT
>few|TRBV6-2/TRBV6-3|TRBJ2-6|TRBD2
CASSPYGPGGPSGANVLTF
TGTGCCAGCAGCCCTTACGGGCCGGGAGGACCCTCTGGGGCCAACGTCCTGACTTTC
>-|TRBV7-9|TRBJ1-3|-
CASSPGWGDVGNTIYF
TGTGCCAGCAGCCCGGGTTGGGGCGACGTAGGAAACACCATATATTTT
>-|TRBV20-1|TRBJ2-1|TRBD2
CSASIAGAGGEQFF
TGCAGTGCTAGTATAGCGGGGGCTGGGGGTGAGCAGTTCTTC
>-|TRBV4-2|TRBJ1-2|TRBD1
CASSQEGQGLGNYGYTF
TGTGCCAGCAGCCAAGAGGGACAGGGTTTGGGTAACTATGGCTACACCTTC
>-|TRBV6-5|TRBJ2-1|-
CASRVYGSYNEQFF
TGTGCCAGCAGGGTCTACGGCTCCTACAATGAGCAGTTCTTC
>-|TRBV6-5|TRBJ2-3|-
CASSPHTDTQYF
TGTGCCAGCAGTCCCCACACAGATACGCAGTATTTT
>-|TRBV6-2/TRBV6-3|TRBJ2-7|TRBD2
CASSRSGGAYEQYF
TGTGCCAGCAGCCGTAGCGGGGGGGCCTACGAGCAGTACTTC
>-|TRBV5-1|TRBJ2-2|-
CASSRGPNTGELFF
TGCGCCAGCAGCAGGGGCCCGAACACCGGGGAGCTGTTTTTT
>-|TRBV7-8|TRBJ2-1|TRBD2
CASSSLGLAGNEQFF
TGTGCCAGCAGCTCGTTAGGACTAGCCGGCAATGAGCAGTTCTTC
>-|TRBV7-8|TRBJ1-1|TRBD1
CASGHRGRTEAFF
TGTGCCAGCGGCCACAGGGGGCGAACTGAAGCTTTCTTT
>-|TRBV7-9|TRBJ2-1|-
CASSSGKRSYNEQFF
TGTGCCAGCAGTTCGGGGAAACGCTCCTACAATGAGCAGTTCTTC
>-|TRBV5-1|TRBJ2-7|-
CASSLEGAGRTSFEQYF
TGCGCCAGCAGCTTGGAGGGAGCGGGCAGGACGAGCTTCGAGCAGTACTTC
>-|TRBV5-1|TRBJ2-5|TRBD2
CASSLTAGGETQYF
TGCGCCAGCAGCTTGACAGCGGGGGGAGAGACCCAGTACTTC
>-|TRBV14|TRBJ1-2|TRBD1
CASSRDRAAYGYTF
TGTGCCAGCAGCCGGGACAGGGCCGCCTATGGCTACACCTTC
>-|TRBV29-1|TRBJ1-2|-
CSVQSGEGYTF
TGCAGCGTTCAATCAGGCGAGGGCTACACCTTC
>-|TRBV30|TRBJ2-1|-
CAWSVRRGAYNEQFF
TGTGCCTGGAGTGTACGTCGCGGGGCCTACAATGAGCAGTTCTTC
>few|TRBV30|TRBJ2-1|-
CAWSGDKEYNEQFF
TGTGCCTGGAGTGGGGACAAAGAGTACAATGAGCAGTTCTTC
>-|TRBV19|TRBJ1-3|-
CASSRVHSGNTIYF
TGTGCCAGTAGTCGGGTCCACTCTGGAAACACCATATATTTT
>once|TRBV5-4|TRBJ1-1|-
CASSFNRANTEAFF
TGTGCCAGCAGCTTCAACAGGGCGAACACTGAAGCTTTCTTT
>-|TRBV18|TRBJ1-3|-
CASSPLVHISGNTIYF
TGTGCCAGCTCACCACTTGTACACATCTCTGGAAACACCATATATTTT
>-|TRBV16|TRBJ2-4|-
CASSQYQGLNIQYF
TGTGCCAGCAGCCAATATCAGGGTTTGAACATTCAGTACTTC